The 10 T cell receptor beta chains in this list originate from one sample, sequenced in a study of OX40 agonist ivuxolimab in advanced cancers. The repertoire was sequenced with immunoSEQ multiplex PCR; TCRdb's copy has only in-frame clones and lacks some. The profile shows tens of thousands of clones, roughly 84% of them singletons. Sequenced material: CD4+ or CD8+ T cells sorted from blood, taken in a trial of the OX40 agonist ivuxolimab. These receptors were collected from an adult with an advanced solid tumor such as melanoma, head and neck, liver or kidney cancer.

V usage is TRBV28 and J usage is TRBJ1-1, with D unclear. V shed 3 bases and J shed 4 bases, with 6 bases lying between them. Germline CDR1 is MDHEN and CDR2 is SYDVKM. The CDR3 spans 12 residues. The CDR3 loop reads CASSLRRTEAFF. The CDR3, as DNA: TGTGCCAGCAGTTTGAGGCGCACTGAAGCTTTCTTT. Supplemented by reference TRBV28 and TRBJ1-1, the full variable domain reads DVKVTQSSRYLVKRTGEKVFLECVQDMDHENMFWYRQDPGLGLRLIYFSYDVKMKEKGDIPEGYSVSREKKERFSLILESASTNQTSMYLCASSLRRTEAFFGQGTRLTVV.

The V and J genes are TRBV6-5 and TRBJ1-3; 9 positions agree with TRBD1. Trimming at V came to 5 bases and at J to 1 base, leaving 3 bases not matched to a gene. Germline assignment: CDR1 MNHEY and CDR2 SVGAGI. CDR3 length: 15 amino acids. DNA for the CDR3: TGTGCCAGCAGTACGGACAGGGGATCTGGAAACACCATATATTTT. It specifies CASSTDRGSGNTIYF.

This chain uses TRBV7-9 with TRBJ2-1, with D possibly being TRBD1 (5 bases). The length of the CDR3 is 14 residues. Trimming pared 1 base from V and 7 bases from J, leaving 11 bases between. The germline gives CDR1 SEHNR, CDR2 FQNEAQ (reference sequence). DNA of the CDR3: TGTGCCAGCAGCTTAGTTGCAGGGTTTAATGAGCAGTTCTTC. It translates to CASSLVAGFNEQFF.

The chain links TRBV30 to TRBJ1-5; the D gene is possibly TRBD1 (5 bases). The V and J ends lost 2 bases and 3 bases respectively, with 14 bases between them. The CDR3 contains 15 residues. The germline gives CDR1 GTSNPN, CDR2 SVGIG (reference sequence). CDR3 region: CAWSRPGQFNQPQHF. The CDR3, as DNA: TGTGCCTGGAGTCGGCCGGGGCAGTTCAATCAGCCCCAGCATTTT. The variable domain in full, completed from reference TRBV30 and TRBJ1-5, reads SQTIHQWPATLVQPVGSPLSLECTVEGTSNPNLYWYRQAAGRGLQLLFYSVGIGQISSEVPQNLSASRPQDRQFILSSKKLLLSDSGFYLCAWSRPGQFNQPQHFGDGTRLSIL.

This chain links TRBV11-2 with TRBJ1-1; no firm D call. The germline gives CDR1 SGHAT, CDR2 FQNNGV. This CDR3 has 12 amino acids. Trimming took off 3 bases at V and 8 bases at J, with 10 bases between the two ends. In nucleotides, the CDR3 is TGTGCCAGCAGCTTTGGACCCAACGAAGCTTTCTTT. Protein sequence: CASSFGPNEAFF.

This clone has just one count. The chain links TRBV6-1 to TRBJ1-1; TRBD1 matches 11 bases. In germline, CDR1 is MNHNS, CDR2 SASEGT. The CDR3 is made up of 13 amino acids. With 4 bases clipped from V and 7 bases from J, the junction kept 2 bases outside the gene matches. The CDR3 bases are TGTGCCAGCAGTGGGGACAGGGGGGTTGAAGCTTTCTTT. Residues: CASSGDRGVEAFF.

This chain links TRBV7-8 with TRBJ1-6; the match to TRBD1 covers 9 bases. The CDR3 extends over 15 amino acids. The V segment lost 5 bases and the J segment 6 bases; nucleotides outside the gene matches: 5. Germline assignment: CDR1 SGHVS and CDR2 FQNEAQ. CDR3 protein: CASSPRTGVNSPLHF. CDR3 bases: TGTGCCAGCAGCCCCCGGACAGGGGTTAATTCACCCCTCCACTTT.

This clone showed up just a few times. The chain has TRBV2 and TRBJ2-2; D possibly uses TRBD1 or TRBD2 (7 bases each). Germline assignment: CDR1 SNHLY and CDR2 FYNNEI. Trimming pared 5 bases from V and 4 bases from J, leaving 14 bases between. There are 15 residues in the CDR3. CDR3 protein: CASSFSGTATGELFF. The CDR3 nucleotides read TGTGCCAGCAGTTTCAGCGGGACAGCCACCGGGGAGCTGTTTTTT.

The CDR3 DNA reads as TGCGCCAGCAGCCCCCGACTAGCGGGGCAAGAGACCCAGTACTTC. Translating it yields CASSPRLAGQETQYF. The J gene is TRBJ2-5, the V gene TRBV5-1, with 11 bases that match TRBD2. Germline V gives CDR1 SGHRS, CDR2 YFSETQ. The CDR3 has 15 residues. With 4 bases clipped from V and 2 bases from J, the junction kept 4 bases outside the gene matches.

On this clone itself: The same CDR3 is also encoded by other DNA sequences in this sample. This chain uses TRBV5-1 with TRBJ2-2; 7 nucleotides agree with TRBD2. The CDR3 runs 15 residues. Germline CDR1 reads SGHRS; CDR2 reads YFSETQ. V lost 5 bases to trimming and J lost 0 bases; unmatched junction nucleotides: 4. CDR3 protein: CASSSGLANTGELFF. As DNA, the CDR3 is TGCGCCAGCAGTTCCGGACTAGCGAACACCGGGGAGCTGTTTTTT.